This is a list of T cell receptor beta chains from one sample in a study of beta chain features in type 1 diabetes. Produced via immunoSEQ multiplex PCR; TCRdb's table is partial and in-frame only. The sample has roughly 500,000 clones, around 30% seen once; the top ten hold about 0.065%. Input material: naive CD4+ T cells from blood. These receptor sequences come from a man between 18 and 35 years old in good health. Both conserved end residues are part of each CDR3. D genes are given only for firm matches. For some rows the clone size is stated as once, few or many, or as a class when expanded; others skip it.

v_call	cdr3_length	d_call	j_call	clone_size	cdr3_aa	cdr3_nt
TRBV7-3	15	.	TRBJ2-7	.	CASSPAGHPGDEQYF	TGTGCCAGCAGCCCCGCGGGACACCCCGGGGACGAGCAGTACTTC
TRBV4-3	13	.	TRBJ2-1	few	CASSQDLYNEQFF	TGCGCCAGCAGCCAAGATCTTTACAATGAGCAGTTCTTC
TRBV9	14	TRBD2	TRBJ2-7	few	CASSESGRAYEQYF	TGTGCCAGCAGCGAAAGCGGGAGGGCCTACGAGCAGTACTTC
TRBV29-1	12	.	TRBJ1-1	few	CSPQGLGTEAFF	TGCAGCCCACAGGGCCTGGGCACTGAAGCTTTCTTT
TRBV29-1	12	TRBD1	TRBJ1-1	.	CSVKTGVPEAFF	TGCAGCGTTAAGACAGGGGTCCCTGAAGCTTTCTTT
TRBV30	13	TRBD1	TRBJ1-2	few	CAWSEDRGYGYTF	TGTGCCTGGAGTGAAGACAGGGGATATGGCTACACCTTC
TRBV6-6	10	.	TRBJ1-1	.	CASRNTEAFF	TGTGCCAGCAGAAACACTGAAGCTTTCTTT
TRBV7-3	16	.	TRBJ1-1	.	CATRSLRQGFNPEAFF	TGTGCCACCCGAAGTCTTAGGCAGGGCTTTAACCCTGAAGCTTTCTTT
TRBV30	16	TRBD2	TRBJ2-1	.	CARGLAGGLSYNEQFF	TGTGCCAGGGGACTAGCGGGAGGGCTCTCCTACAATGAGCAGTTCTTC
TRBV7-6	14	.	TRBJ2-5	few	CASSMGRLQETQYF	TGTGCCAGCAGCATGGGACGCCTCCAAGAGACCCAGTACTTC
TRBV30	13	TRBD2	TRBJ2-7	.	CAWDRGGSYEQYF	TGTGCCTGGGACCGCGGGGGCTCCTACGAGCAGTACTTC
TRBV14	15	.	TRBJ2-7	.	CASSPRDWNFYEQYF	TGTGCCAGCAGCCCCAGAGACTGGAACTTCTACGAGCAGTACTTC
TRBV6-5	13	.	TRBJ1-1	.	CASRSQGDTEAFF	TGTGCCAGCAGATCGCAGGGTGACACTGAAGCTTTCTTT
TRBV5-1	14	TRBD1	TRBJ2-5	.	CASSLTGGIETQYF	TGCGCCAGCAGCTTGACAGGGGGCATAGAGACCCAGTACTTC
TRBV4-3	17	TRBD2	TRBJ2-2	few	CASSQEASGSLTGELFF	TGCGCCAGCAGCCAAGAAGCCAGCGGGAGTCTCACCGGGGAGCTGTTTTTT
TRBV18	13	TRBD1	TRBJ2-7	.	CASSPGQGPEQYF	TGTGCCAGCTCACCCGGACAGGGGCCCGAGCAGTACTTC
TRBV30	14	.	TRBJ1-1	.	CAWSVRRGNTEAFF	TGTGCCTGGAGTGTCCGGAGGGGGAACACTGAAGCTTTCTTT
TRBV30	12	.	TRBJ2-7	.	CAWSVTSYQQYF	TGTGCCTGGAGTGTAACCAGTTACCAGCAGTACTTC
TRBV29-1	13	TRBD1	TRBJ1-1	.	CSVLDRWGTEAFF	TGCAGCGTTTTGGACAGGTGGGGAACTGAAGCTTTCTTT
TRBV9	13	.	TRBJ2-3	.	CASSVSGADTQYF	TGTGCCAGCAGCGTCTCGGGGGCAGATACGCAGTATTTT
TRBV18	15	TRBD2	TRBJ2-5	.	CASSPIRTSGETQYF	TGTGCCAGCTCACCAATCCGGACTAGCGGAGAGACCCAGTACTTC
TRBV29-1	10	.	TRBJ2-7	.	CSAGDYEQYF	TGCAGCGCGGGAGACTACGAGCAGTACTTC
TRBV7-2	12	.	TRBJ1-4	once	CASSQNREKLFF	TGTGCCAGCAGCCAAAACAGGGAAAAACTGTTTTTT